The present T cell receptor (beta chain) was sequenced within a study of Graves' ophthalmopathy and Graves' hyperthyroidism. The overall study: Researchers obtained peripheral blood at initial diagnosis, before any treatment had begun. Study-level findings and limits: Most expanded thyroid clonotypes above 0.001 frequency also appeared in blood.

CDR3 length: 16 amino acids. J lost 2 bases, V lost 5 bases, and 4 bases had no gene match. Germline V gives CDR1 SGHAT, CDR2 FQDESV (reference sequence). From RNA, the CDR3 regions of TCR beta chains were amplified and sequenced. The authors performed first-round RT-PCR with HTBI primers and then a second-round multiplex PCR. TCRdb re-analysed the multiplex PCR reads in MiXCR, keeping a single row per CDR3 protein. The sample lists roughly 610,000 distinct CDR3 sequences; approximately 22% were seen once. In regard to this clonotype: The antigen remains unidentified.

If no ophthalmopathy appeared within 18 months of follow-up, hyperthyroidism was termed stable. Sequenced: peripheral blood. The clonotype was recovered from a woman aged 18-29 years with stable Graves' hyperthyroidism. Some clones in this sample may be carry-over from other donors' samples. This chain links TRBV11-1 with TRBJ2-3; 13 bases agree with TRBD2. CDR3: CASSRGLAGDTDTQYF. The CDR3 DNA follows: TGTGCCAGCAGCCGCGGACTAGCGGGGGACACAGATACGCAGTATTTT. Looking up the rest from reference TRBV11-1 and TRBJ2-3 gives the full variable domain: EAEVAQSPRYKITEKSQAVAFWCDPISGHATLYWYRQILGQGPELLVQFQDESVVDDSQLPKDRFSAERLKGVDSTLKIQPAELGDSAMYLCASSRGLAGDTDTQYFGPGTRLTVL.